These 27 T cell receptor beta chains were all obtained from the same sample, sequenced in a study of cytomegalovirus exposure and HLA in healthy donors. Some clones are missing from TCRdb's copy, which holds only in-frame ones; the method was immunoSEQ multiplex PCR. The profile shows about 160,000 clones, 85% to 90% of them singletons. Specimen: PBMCs. The source is a man between 18 and 35 years old in good health and CMV-seronegative.

The J gene is TRBJ2-2, the V gene TRBV29-1, with D perhaps matching TRBD1 (6 bases). This CDR3 has 14 residues. Trimming removed 5 bases at V and 4 bases at J, with 14 bases between. CDR1 is SQVTM and CDR2 is ANQGSEA in the germline V gene. The CDR3 DNA reads as TGCAGCGTTTCTGCAGGGGTTCGCACCGGGGAGCTGTTTTTT. Protein: CSVSAGVRTGELFF.

This chain links TRBV28 with TRBJ1-2, with no clear D. The CDR3 length is 14 residues. CDR1 MDHEN and CDR2 SYDVKM come from the germline V gene. V dropped 7 bases and J dropped 4 bases, with 16 bases sitting between them. The CDR3 bases are TGTGCCAGCAACAGAAATCAGGTTAGCTATGGCTACACCTTC. Residues: CASNRNQVSYGYTF.

The chain joins TRBV5-3 to TRBJ2-3; 10 bases are shared with TRBD1. TRBV5-3 counts as an open reading frame of uncertain function. The CDR3 covers 16 residues. J gave up 3 bases and V 4 bases, and 8 bases lay outside the gene matches. In DNA, the CDR3 is TGTGCCAGAAGCCTCGCCGGACAGGGGGATACAGATACGCAGTATTTT. This codes for CARSLAGQGDTDTQYF.

The chain links TRBV11-2 to TRBJ2-2; 8 positions agree with TRBD2. Trimming removed 0 bases from V and 6 bases from J; junction bases left unmatched: 9. This CDR3 comprises 17 residues. Germline CDR1 is SGHAT and CDR2 is FQNNGV. CDR3 DNA sequence: TGTGCCAGCAGCTTAGACTCACGGCGGGGGGCCCCCGGGGAGCTGTTTTTT. Translating gives CASSLDSRRGAPGELFF. Full variable domain (outside the CDR3, taken from reference TRBV11-2 and TRBJ2-2): EAGVAQSPRYKIIEKRQSVAFWCNPISGHATLYWYQQILGQGPKLLIQFQNNGVVDDSQLPKDRFSAERLKGVDSTLKIQPAKLEDSAVYLCASSLDSRRGAPGELFFGEGSRLTVL.

This chain joins TRBV4-2 and TRBJ2-7, with TRBD2 matching over 7 bases. The CDR3 runs to 14 residues. Germline CDR1 reads LGHNA; CDR2 reads YNFKEQ. Losses at the gene ends were 3 bases for V and 3 bases for J; bases not matched to a gene: 5. The CDR3 DNA sequence: TGTGCCAGCAGCCAGCTAGCGGACGACTACGAGCAGTACTTC. The encoded protein is CASSQLADDYEQYF.

The V call is TRBV5-1, the J call TRBJ2-2, with D unresolved. Trimming left V 4 bases short and J 4 bases short, with 17 bases between. Germline-derived CDR1 and CDR2 are SGHRS and YFSETQ. This CDR3 spans 16 amino acids. The CDR3 loop reads CASSSSRGAITGELFF. The CDR3 DNA follows: TGCGCCAGCAGCAGTTCACGAGGAGCCATCACCGGGGAGCTGTTTTTT.

This clone was detected once. The rearrangement uses TRBV14 and TRBJ2-7; 9 bases are shared with TRBD1. CDR1 is SGHDN, CDR2 FVKESK, per germline. V gave up 1 base and J gave up 5 bases; unmatched junction bases: 6. The CDR3 covers 15 residues. CDR3 coding DNA: TGTGCCAGCAGCCAAGCCGACAGGGGGATCAACGAGCAGTACTTC. It translates to CASSQADRGINEQYF.

The rearrangement joins TRBV27 to TRBJ1-4; the match to TRBD1 covers 7 bases. The CDR3 contains 16 residues. CDR1 and CDR2 from the germline V gene are MNHEY and SMNVEV (reference sequence). After removal of 6 bases from V and 4 bases from J, the junction contained 11 bases not matched to a gene. This CDR3 is CASSTRGGGHNEKLFF. CDR3 bases: TGTGCCAGCAGCACCCGAGGGGGCGGGCATAATGAAAAACTGTTTTTT.

The rearrangement joins TRBV11-2 to TRBJ1-1; tentatively, D is TRBD1 (6 bases). Trimming took 5 bases from V and 0 from J, leaving 7 bases between them. This CDR3 is built from 13 residues. Germline V gene lookup returns CDR1 SGHAT and CDR2 FQNNGV. The CDR3, as DNA: TGTGCCAGCAGCAAGGGGGTGAACACTGAAGCTTTCTTT. As protein: CASSKGVNTEAFF.

The CDR3 DNA is TGCGCCAGCAGTGACTTGGGGAGCGGGAGTACCTCCTCGGGCTCCTACGAGCAGTACTTC. Translating it yields CASSDLGSGSTSSGSYEQYF. The rearrangement links TRBV10-1 to TRBJ2-7; 8 bases agree with TRBD2. The J segment lost 0 bases and the V segment lost 3 bases, leaving 19 bases of the junction unmatched. The CDR3 is made up of 20 amino acids. Germline V CDR1 and CDR2: WNHNN, SYGVQD (reference sequence).

The gene calls are TRBV4-1 and TRBJ1-2; 7 bases match TRBD1. Unmatched junction bases numbered 4, after V lost 4 bases and J lost 2 bases. Germline CDR1 and CDR2: MGHRA and YSYEKL. The CDR3 is made up of 14 amino acids. The CDR3 is CASSPIQGNYGYTF. CDR3 DNA sequence: TGCGCCAGCAGCCCAATACAGGGGAACTATGGCTACACCTTC.

The J gene is TRBJ2-7, the V gene TRBV18, with a tentative D call TRBD2 (6 bases). V lost 2 bases to trimming and J lost 1 base, with 9 bases between them. CDR1 and CDR2 from the germline V gene are KGHSH and LQKENI. The length of the CDR3 is 14 residues. CDR3 amino acids: CASSPTGGSYEQYF. The DNA for the CDR3 is TGTGCCAGCTCACCAACCGGGGGTTCCTACGAGCAGTACTTC. Full variable domain (rest looked up from reference TRBV18 and TRBJ2-7): NAGVMQNPRHLVRRRGQEARLRCSPMKGHSHVYWYRQLPEEGLKFMVYLQKENIIDESGMPKERFSAEFPKEGPSILRIQQVVRGDSAAYFCASSPTGGSYEQYFGPGTRLTVT.

V is TRBV28 and J is TRBJ1-1, with a tentative D call TRBD1 (6 bases). Germline V gene lookup returns CDR1 MDHEN and CDR2 SYDVKM. This CDR3 has 17 residues. Trimming pared 4 bases from V and 4 bases from J, leaving 22 bases between. CDR3 sequence: CASSSYQGLRGSTEAFF. The DNA for the CDR3 is TGTGCCAGCAGTTCGTATCAGGGGCTGAGGGGATCCACTGAAGCTTTCTTT.

V usage is TRBV10-2 and J usage is TRBJ2-1; 8 nucleotides align to TRBD2. The CDR3 has 14 residues. CDR1 WSHSY and CDR2 SAAADI come from the germline V gene. CDR3 in DNA: TGCGGGTTTTTTCGGGTAGCGGGACCAAATGAGCAGTTCTTC. As protein: CGFFRVAGPNEQFF.

CDR3 sequence: CASSPTSGTYEQYF. The CDR3 nucleotides are TGTGCCAGCAGCCCGACTAGCGGGACCTACGAGCAGTACTTC. The chain carries TRBV4-2 and TRBJ2-7; 11 bases agree with TRBD2. After removal of 4 bases from V and 2 bases from J, the junction contained 1 base not matched to a gene. The CDR3 has 14 amino acids. Looked up from germline, CDR1 is LGHNA and CDR2 is YNFKEQ.

The chain carries TRBV7-2 and TRBJ2-7; 15 positions agree with TRBD2. The CDR3 has 18 amino acids. Germline V gene sequence: CDR1 SGHTA, CDR2 FQGNSA. Germline trimming cut 3 bases from V and 1 base from J; bases unmatched to any gene: 7. CDR3 bases: TGTGCCAGCAGCTTGTCGGGGACTAGCGGGAGGCGGTCCTACGAGCAGTACTTC. Encoded protein: CASSLSGTSGRRSYEQYF.

V gene TRBV6-5 combines with J gene TRBJ2-5, with 8 bases lining up with TRBD1. V shed 4 bases and J 1 base; nucleotides not matched to a gene: 5. In germline, CDR1 is MNHEY, CDR2 SVGAGI. The CDR3 consists of 15 residues. CDR3 in DNA: TGTGCCAGCAGTTTCTATCAGGGGGCCCAAGAGACCCAGTACTTC. This codes for CASSFYQGAQETQYF.

The chain uses TRBV29-1 and TRBJ1-1; D unresolved. Between the trimmed V and J ends, which lost 3 bases and 11 bases, there was a span of 13 bases. The V gene's germline CDR1 is SQVTM and CDR2 ANQGSEA. This CDR3 is built from 11 residues. CDR3 in amino acids: CSVEDLPGAFF. The CDR3, as DNA: TGCAGCGTTGAGGATCTGCCGGGGGCTTTCTTT.

The rearrangement links TRBV5-1 to TRBJ2-2; D may be TRBD1 (6 bases). Germline-derived CDR1 and CDR2 are SGHRS and YFSETQ. The length of the CDR3 is 19 residues. Trimming cost V 1 base and J 0 bases, with 19 bases left between them. CDR3 in DNA: TGCGCCAGCAGCTTGTCCTACCGGACAGATGCGACGAACACCGGGGAGCTGTTTTTT. Translating gives CASSLSYRTDATNTGELFF. Drawing the rest from reference TRBV5-1 and TRBJ2-2, the complete variable domain is KAGVTQTPRYLIKTRGQQVTLSCSPISGHRSVSWYQQTPGQGLQFLFEYFSETQRNKGNFPGRFSGRQFSNSRSEMNVSTLELGDSALYLCASSLSYRTDATNTGELFFGEGSRLTVL.

V gene TRBV29-1 combines with J gene TRBJ1-1; no firm D call. V lost 3 bases and J lost 7, with 6 bases in between. CDR1 is SQVTM and CDR2 is ANQGSEA in the germline V gene. The CDR3 consists of 10 residues. Here the CDR3 reads CSVERNEAFF. The CDR3 bases are TGCAGCGTTGAGAGGAATGAAGCTTTCTTT.

This clone was counted once. The chain combines TRBV7-9 with TRBJ2-7; 8 bases align to TRBD1. Germline-derived CDR1 and CDR2 are SEHNR and FQNEAQ (reference sequence). CDR3 length equals 12 residues. J gave up 6 bases and V 5 bases, and 3 bases lay outside the gene matches. The CDR3 region has the DNA TGTGCCAGCAGCCGAGACAGGGGCGAGCAGTACGTC. Its protein is CASSRDRGEQYV.

This clone has only one observation. J is TRBJ2-4 and V is TRBV19; TRBD1 agrees at 7 bases. V lost 5 bases and J lost 0; bases outside the gene matches: 13. This CDR3 is 18 amino acids long. CDR1 LNHDA and CDR2 SQIVND come from the germline V gene (reference sequence). CDR3: CASSAEGGQLLAKNIQYF. DNA for the CDR3: TGTGCCAGTAGTGCCGAAGGGGGACAGCTTTTAGCCAAAAACATTCAGTACTTC.

The CDR3 here is CASRWADRTYSGANVLTF. The CDR3 nucleotides are TGTGCCAGCAGGTGGGCGGACAGGACATACTCTGGGGCCAACGTCCTGACTTTC. V is TRBV7-9 and J is TRBJ2-6; the match to TRBD1 covers 7 bases. CDR1 and CDR2 (germline): SEHNR, FQNEAQ (reference sequence). J was trimmed by 0 bases and V by 6 bases; bases with no gene match: 11. This CDR3 is 18 amino acids long.

This clone showed up just once. V is TRBV4-1 and J is TRBJ1-6; 7 bases align to TRBD1. Germline CDR1 is MGHRA and CDR2 is YSYEKL. V was pared by 0 bases and J by 9 bases, with 8 bases of the junction left unmatched. The CDR3 spans 16 residues. Here the CDR3 reads CASSQDLWTGRSPLHF. As DNA, the CDR3 is TGCGCCAGCAGCCAAGACTTGTGGACAGGACGTTCACCCCTCCACTTT.

This clone has more than one count but fewer than ten. The rearrangement uses TRBV4-1 and TRBJ2-7; D is ambiguous. The V end was cut by 3 bases, the J end by 0 bases, with 15 bases between. Germline V lookup: CDR1 MGHRA, CDR2 YSYEKL. The CDR3 extends over 16 amino acids. The CDR3 reads CASSHTPPPSSYEQYF. The DNA of the CDR3 is TGCGCCAGCAGCCATACACCCCCGCCATCCTCCTACGAGCAGTACTTC.

The V call is TRBV7-2, the J call TRBJ1-5; 9 nucleotides agree with TRBD1. Germline assignment: CDR1 SGHTA and CDR2 FQGNSA. This CDR3 is 15 amino acids long. Trimming took 1 base from V and 5 from J; bases not matched to a gene: 3. CDR3 residues: CASSLDGQGYQPQHF. In DNA, the CDR3 is TGTGCCAGCAGCTTAGACGGACAGGGGTATCAGCCCCAGCATTTT.

This chain links TRBV12-5 with TRBJ2-2, with TRBD1 matching 10 bases. The V segment lost 2 bases and the J segment 7 bases; nucleotides outside the gene matches: 7. The germline gives CDR1 LGHNT, CDR2 FRNRAP. The CDR3 sequence is 16 residues long. The CDR3 sequence: CASGLWGQGISGELFF. In DNA, the CDR3 is TGTGCTAGTGGTTTGTGGGGACAGGGGATCAGCGGGGAGCTGTTTTTT.